This entry features one T cell receptor beta chain sequence. Its antigen target is currently unknown. Base qualities are not provided; no much larger clone lies one nucleotide away. The source of the sample is a study of blood T cell repertoires in COVID-19 (dated by TCRdb to the early 2020s). With regard to the full study: Samples covering the acute and convalescent phases of COVID-19 were provided by collaborators in the United States, Italy and Spain. The prospective study material was composed of cDNA or gDNA derived from T cells, B-cell-depleted T cells, or PBMCs. Deeply sampled blood TCRbeta repertoires from subjects exposed to, actively infected with, or recovered from COVID-19 were included in the dataset. The repertoires were released in a freely available public database meant as a resource for research on the immune response to SARS-CoV-2. Samples came from the ongoing ImmuneRACE study (first 160 participants) plus 1,254 subjects from 6 global collaborators. Sample metadata almost always included a de-identified subject ID, COVID-19 status, age in years and sex. Where available, HLA class I and class II types were obtained from metadata supplied by the sample provider rather than from assay-based typing.

Participants in the prospective study were aged roughly 18 to 89 years, lived in under 30 United States geographic areas, and enrolled through a virtual design. In the prospective study, cohorts were assigned on the basis of participant-reported clinical history obtained from a screening survey and a study questionnaire. Each participant in the prospective study had whole blood, serum and a nasopharyngeal or oropharyngeal swab collected by mobile phlebotomists. Additional blood draws and questionnaires over an approximately 2-month period could optionally be provided by prospective study participants. Blood samples from the prospective study were shipped frozen or at room temperature prior to DNA extraction. From its cysteine to its phenylalanine, the CDR3 spans 12 amino acids. Left in the record is the CDR3 DNA by itself, 36 bases read in frame from the first base. From the germline V gene, CDR1 is MGHDK and CDR2 is SYGVNS. V is cut by 6 bases and J by 8 bases, and the space between the germline ends is 13 bases.

The immunoSEQ Assay, a bias-controlled multiplex PCR, was used to amplify TCRbeta CDR3 regions from genomic DNA. For the original study's pipeline: The number of nucleated cells in each sample was estimated from the amplification of reference gene primers within the assay. To quantify the absolute abundance of each unique TCRbeta CDR3 rearrangement, sequence reads were collapsed and filtered. Productive Simpson clonality was computed per sample as the square root of Simpson's diversity index over productive rearrangements. The table was pulled from immuneACCESS by TCRdb, which kept in-frame rearrangements only. Such tables lose some clones; where checked, under half of the loss comes from unresolved V genes, and the rest has no known cause. V and J calls and clone size follow that table, whereas D and trimming were derived from the DNA. Within this sample are about 400,000 clones, with 70% to 90% of them counted one time only. Roughly 1.8% of the sample is held by the ten biggest clonotypes.

What the study reported, not specific to this receptor: The quantity of clinical and demographic metadata differed by source and by participant and was supplied without curation.

The TCR comes from a woman aged 18-29 years with acute COVID-19. The chain was built from TRBV25-1 and TRBJ1-2; possibly the D gene is TRBD1, per 6 matching bases. The sequencing sample was made of PBMCs or T cells enriched from blood (not recorded which). The DNA is TGTGCCAGCAGCAGTCCAGGGGAGGGCTACACCTTC. This translates into CASSSPGEGYTF.